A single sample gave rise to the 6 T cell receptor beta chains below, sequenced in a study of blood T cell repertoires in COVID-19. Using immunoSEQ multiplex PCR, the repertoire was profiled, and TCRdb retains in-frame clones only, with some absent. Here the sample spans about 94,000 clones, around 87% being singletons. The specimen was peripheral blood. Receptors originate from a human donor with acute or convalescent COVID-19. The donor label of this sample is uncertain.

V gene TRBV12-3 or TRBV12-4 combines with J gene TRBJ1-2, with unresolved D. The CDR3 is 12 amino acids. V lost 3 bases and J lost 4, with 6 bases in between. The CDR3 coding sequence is TGTGCCAGCAGTTTTAGAAGCTATGGCTACACCTTC. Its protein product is CASSFRSYGYTF.

The CDR3 nucleotides read TGTGCCAGCAGTAAAACGGGACTAGCGACAGATACGCAGTATTTT. As protein: CASSKTGLATDTQYF. The chain employs TRBV25-1 and TRBJ2-3; 10 bases match TRBD2. The CDR3 is 15 amino acids. The germline gives CDR1 MGHDK, CDR2 SYGVNS. V lost 5 bases, J lost 3 bases, and 5 bases stayed unmatched.

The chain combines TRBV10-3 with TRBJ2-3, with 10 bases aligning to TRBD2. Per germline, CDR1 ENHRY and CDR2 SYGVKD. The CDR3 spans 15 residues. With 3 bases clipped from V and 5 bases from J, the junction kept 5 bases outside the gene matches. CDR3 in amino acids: CAISDLAGGIDTQYF. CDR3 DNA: TGTGCCATCAGTGATTTAGCGGGGGGCATAGATACGCAGTATTTT.

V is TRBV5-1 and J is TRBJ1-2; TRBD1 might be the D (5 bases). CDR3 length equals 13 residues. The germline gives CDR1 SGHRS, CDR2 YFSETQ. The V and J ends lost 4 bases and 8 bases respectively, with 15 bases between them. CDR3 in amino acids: CASSPGGGIGYTF. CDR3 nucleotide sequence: TGCGCCAGCAGCCCCGGGGGGGGAATAGGCTACACCTTC.

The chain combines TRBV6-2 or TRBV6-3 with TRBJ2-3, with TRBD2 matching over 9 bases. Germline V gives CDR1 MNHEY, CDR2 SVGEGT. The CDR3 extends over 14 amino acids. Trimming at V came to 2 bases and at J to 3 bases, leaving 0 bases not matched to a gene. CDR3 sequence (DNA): TGTGCCAGCAGTTACGGACTAGCGACAGATACGCAGTATTTT. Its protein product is CASSYGLATDTQYF.

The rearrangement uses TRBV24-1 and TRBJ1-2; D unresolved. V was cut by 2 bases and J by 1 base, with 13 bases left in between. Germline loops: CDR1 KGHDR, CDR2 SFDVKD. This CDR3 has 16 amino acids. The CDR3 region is CATSDSRRGFNYGYTF. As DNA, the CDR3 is TGTGCCACCAGTGATTCGCGGCGAGGGTTTAACTATGGCTACACCTTC.